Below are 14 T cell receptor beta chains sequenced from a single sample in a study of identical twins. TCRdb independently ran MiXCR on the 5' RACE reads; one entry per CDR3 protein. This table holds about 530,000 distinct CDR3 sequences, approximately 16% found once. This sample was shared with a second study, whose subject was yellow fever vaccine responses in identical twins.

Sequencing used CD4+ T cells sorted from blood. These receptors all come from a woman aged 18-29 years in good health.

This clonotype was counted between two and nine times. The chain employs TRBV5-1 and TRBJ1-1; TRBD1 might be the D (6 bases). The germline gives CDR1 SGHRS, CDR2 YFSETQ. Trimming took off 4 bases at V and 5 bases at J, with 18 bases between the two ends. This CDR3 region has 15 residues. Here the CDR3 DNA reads TGCGCCAGCAGCGATCTGGGGACACCTGAAACTGAAGCTTTCTTT. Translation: CASSDLGTPETEAFF.

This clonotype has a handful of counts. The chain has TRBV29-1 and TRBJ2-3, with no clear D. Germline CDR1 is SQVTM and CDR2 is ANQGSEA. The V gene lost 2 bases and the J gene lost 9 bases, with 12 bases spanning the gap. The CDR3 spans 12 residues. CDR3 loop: CSVEWSQGTQYF. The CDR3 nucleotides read TGCAGCGTTGAATGGTCGCAAGGGACGCAGTATTTT.

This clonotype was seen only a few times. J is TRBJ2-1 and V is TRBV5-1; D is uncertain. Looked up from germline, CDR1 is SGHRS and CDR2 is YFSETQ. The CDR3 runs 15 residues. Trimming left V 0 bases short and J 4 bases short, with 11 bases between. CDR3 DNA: TGCGCCAGCAGCTTGGCCAGCCCGACTTACAATGAGCAGTTCTTC. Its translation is CASSLASPTYNEQFF.

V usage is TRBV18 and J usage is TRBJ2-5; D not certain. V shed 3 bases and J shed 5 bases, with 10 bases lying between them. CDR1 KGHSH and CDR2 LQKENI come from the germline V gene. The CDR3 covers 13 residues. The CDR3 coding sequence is TGTGCCAGCTCACCTACCAAACTGGAGACCCAGTACTTC. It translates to CASSPTKLETQYF.

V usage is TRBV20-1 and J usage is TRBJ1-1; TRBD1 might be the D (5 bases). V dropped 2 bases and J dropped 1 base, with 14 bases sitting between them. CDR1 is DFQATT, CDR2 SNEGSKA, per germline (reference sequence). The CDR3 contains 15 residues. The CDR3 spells CSARRSGAKNTEAFF. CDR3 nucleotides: TGCAGTGCTAGACGGAGCGGGGCGAAGAACACTGAAGCTTTCTTT.

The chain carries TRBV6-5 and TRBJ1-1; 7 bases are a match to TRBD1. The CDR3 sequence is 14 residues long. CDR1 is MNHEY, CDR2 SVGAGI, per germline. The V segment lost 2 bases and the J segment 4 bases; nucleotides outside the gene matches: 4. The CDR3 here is CASSYETGITEAFF. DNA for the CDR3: TGTGCCAGCAGTTACGAGACAGGGATCACTGAAGCTTTCTTT.

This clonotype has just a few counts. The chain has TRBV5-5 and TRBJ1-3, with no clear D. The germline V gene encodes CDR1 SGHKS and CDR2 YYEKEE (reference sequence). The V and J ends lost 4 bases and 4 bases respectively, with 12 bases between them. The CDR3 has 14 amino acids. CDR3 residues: CASSRIGSGNTIYF. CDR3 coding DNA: TGTGCCAGCAGCCGGATCGGGTCAGGAAACACCATATATTTT.

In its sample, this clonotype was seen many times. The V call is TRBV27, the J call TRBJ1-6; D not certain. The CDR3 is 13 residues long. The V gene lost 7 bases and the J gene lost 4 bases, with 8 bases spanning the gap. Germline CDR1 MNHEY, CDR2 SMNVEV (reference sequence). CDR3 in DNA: TGTGCCAGCAAGGCAGATTATAATTCACCCCTCCACTTT. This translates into CASKADYNSPLHF.

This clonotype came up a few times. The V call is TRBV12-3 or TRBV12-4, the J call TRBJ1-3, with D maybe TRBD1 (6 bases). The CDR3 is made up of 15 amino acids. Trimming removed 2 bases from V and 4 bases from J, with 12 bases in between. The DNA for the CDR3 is TGTGCCAGCAGTTTACGGGGGGCGCTCGGAAACACCATATATTTT. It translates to CASSLRGALGNTIYF.

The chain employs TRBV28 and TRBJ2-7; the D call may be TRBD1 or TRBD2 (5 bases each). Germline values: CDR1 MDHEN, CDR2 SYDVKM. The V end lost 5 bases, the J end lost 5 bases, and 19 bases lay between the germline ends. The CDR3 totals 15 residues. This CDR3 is CASSRASSGANEQYF. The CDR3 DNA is TGTGCCAGCAGTCGAGCCTCGTCCGGGGCCAACGAGCAGTACTTC.

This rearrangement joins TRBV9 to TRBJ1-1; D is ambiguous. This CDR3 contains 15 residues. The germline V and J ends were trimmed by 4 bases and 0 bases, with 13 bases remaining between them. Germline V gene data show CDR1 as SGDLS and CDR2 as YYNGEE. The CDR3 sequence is CASSRNTRMNTEAFF. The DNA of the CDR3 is TGTGCCAGCAGCAGAAATACTCGGATGAACACTGAAGCTTTCTTT.

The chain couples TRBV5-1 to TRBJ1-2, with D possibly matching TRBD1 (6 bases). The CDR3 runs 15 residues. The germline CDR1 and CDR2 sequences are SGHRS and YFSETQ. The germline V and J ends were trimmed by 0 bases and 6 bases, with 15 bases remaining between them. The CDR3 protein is CASSLALPGGHGYTF. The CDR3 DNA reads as TGCGCCAGCAGCTTGGCCCTCCCCGGGGGCCATGGCTACACCTTC.

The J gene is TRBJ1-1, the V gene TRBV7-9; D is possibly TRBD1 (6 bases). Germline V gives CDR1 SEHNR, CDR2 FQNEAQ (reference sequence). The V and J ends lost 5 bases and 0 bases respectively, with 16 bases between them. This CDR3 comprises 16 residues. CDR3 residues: CASSKKTGQLNTEAFF. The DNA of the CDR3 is TGTGCCAGCAGCAAAAAAACGGGACAACTGAACACTGAAGCTTTCTTT. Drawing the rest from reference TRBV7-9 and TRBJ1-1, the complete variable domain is DTGVSQNPRHKITKRGQNVTFRCDPISEHNRLYWYRQTLGQGPEFLTYFQNEAQLEKSRLLSDRFSAERPKGSFSTLEIQRTEQGDSAMYLCASSKKTGQLNTEAFFGQGTRLTVV.

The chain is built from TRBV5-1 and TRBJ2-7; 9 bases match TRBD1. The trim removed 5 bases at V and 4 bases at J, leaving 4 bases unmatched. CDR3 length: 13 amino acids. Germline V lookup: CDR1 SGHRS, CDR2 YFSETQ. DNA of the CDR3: TGCGCCAGCAGGAGGGACAGGGAGTACGAGCAGTACGTC. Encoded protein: CASRRDREYEQYV.